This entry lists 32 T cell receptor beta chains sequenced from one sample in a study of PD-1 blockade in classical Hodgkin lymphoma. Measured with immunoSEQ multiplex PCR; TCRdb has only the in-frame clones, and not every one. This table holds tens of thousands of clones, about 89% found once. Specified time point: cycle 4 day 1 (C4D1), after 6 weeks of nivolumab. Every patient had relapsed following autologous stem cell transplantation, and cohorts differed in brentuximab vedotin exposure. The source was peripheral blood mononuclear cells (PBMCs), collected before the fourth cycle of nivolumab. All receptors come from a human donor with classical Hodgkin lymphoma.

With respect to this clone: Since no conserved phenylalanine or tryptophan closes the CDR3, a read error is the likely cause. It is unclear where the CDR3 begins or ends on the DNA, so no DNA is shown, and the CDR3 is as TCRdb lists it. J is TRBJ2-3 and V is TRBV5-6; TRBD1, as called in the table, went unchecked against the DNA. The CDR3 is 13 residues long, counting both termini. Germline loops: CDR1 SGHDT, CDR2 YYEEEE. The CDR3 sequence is CASSSSRDKGIPC.

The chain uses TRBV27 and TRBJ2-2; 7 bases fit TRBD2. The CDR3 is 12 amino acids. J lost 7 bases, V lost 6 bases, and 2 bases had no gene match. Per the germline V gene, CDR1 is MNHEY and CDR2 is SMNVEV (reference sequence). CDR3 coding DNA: TGTGCCAGCAGGGGGGGGTACGGGGAGCTGTTTTTT. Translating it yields CASRGGYGELFF.

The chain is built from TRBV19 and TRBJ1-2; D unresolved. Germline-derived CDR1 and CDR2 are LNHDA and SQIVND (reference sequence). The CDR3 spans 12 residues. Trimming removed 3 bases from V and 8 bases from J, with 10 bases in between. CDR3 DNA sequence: TGTGCCAGTAGTATTATTGGGTACGGCTACACCTTC. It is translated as CASSIIGYGYTF.

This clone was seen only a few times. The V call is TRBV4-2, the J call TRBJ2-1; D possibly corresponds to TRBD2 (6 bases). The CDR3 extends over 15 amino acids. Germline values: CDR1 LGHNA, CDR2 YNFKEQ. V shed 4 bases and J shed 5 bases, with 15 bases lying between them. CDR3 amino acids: CASSPRTGGDNEQFF. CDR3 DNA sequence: TGTGCCAGCAGCCCCAGGACCGGGGGAGACAATGAGCAGTTCTTC.

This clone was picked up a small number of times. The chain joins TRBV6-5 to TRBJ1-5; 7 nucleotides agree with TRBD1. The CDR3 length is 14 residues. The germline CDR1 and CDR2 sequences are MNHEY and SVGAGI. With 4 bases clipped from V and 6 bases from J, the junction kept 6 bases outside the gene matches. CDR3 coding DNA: TGTGCCAGCAGTTTAACAGGGGTGGGTCAGCCCCAGCATTTT. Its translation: CASSLTGVGQPQHF.

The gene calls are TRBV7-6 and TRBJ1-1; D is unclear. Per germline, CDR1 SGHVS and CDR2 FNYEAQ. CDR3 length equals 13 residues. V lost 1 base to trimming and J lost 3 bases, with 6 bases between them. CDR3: CASSLELDTEAFF. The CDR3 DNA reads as TGTGCCAGCAGCTTAGAGTTGGACACTGAAGCTTTCTTT.

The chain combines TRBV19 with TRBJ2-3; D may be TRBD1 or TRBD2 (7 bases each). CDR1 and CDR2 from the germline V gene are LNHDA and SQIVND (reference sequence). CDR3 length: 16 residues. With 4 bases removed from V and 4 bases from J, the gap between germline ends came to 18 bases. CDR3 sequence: CASSNGGGGPADTQYF. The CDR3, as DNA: TGTGCCAGTAGTAACGGGGGAGGGGGCCCCGCAGATACGCAGTATTTT.

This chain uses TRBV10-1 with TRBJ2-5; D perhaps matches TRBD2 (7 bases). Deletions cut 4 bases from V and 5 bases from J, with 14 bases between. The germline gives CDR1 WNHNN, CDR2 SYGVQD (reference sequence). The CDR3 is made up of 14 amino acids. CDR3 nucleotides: TGCGCCAGCAGTGGTGGGGGGGCTGCGGAGACCCAGTACTTC. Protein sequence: CASSGGGAAETQYF.

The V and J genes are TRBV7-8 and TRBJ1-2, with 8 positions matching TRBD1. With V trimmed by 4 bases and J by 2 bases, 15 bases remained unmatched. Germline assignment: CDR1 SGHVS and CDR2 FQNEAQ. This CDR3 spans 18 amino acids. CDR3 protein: CASSSLQGVVVGNYGYTF. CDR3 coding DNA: TGTGCCAGCAGCTCGTTACAGGGGGTGGTGGTAGGGAACTATGGCTACACCTTC.

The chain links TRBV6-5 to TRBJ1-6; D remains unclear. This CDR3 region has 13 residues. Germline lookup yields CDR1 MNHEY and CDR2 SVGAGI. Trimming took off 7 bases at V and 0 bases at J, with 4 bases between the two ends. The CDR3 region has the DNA TGTGCCAGCAAAGGCTCCTATAATTCACCCCTCCACTTT. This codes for CASKGSYNSPLHF.

CDR3 DNA sequence: TGCGCCAGCAGCGTGGGACAGGGAACCATGAACACTGAAGCTTTCTTT. The encoded protein is CASSVGQGTMNTEAFF. J is TRBJ1-1 and V is TRBV5-1, with 9 bases matching TRBD1. The CDR3 sequence is 16 residues long. Per the germline V gene, CDR1 is SGHRS and CDR2 is YFSETQ. The junction had 7 bases not matched to a gene; V was cut back by 4 bases and J by 0 bases.

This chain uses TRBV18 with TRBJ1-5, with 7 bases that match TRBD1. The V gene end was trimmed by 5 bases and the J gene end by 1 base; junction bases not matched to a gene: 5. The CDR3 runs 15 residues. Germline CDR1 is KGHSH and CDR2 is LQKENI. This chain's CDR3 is CASSAPGGSNQPQHF. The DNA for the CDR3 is TGTGCCAGCTCAGCTCCAGGGGGAAGCAATCAGCCCCAGCATTTT.

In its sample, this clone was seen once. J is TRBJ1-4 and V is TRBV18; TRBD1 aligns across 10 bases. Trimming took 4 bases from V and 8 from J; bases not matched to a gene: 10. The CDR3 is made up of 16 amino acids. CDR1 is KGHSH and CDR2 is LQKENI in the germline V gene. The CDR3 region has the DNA TGTGCCAGCTCACTGACACCGGACAGGGGGAGAGAAAAACTGTTTTTT. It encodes CASSLTPDRGREKLFF.

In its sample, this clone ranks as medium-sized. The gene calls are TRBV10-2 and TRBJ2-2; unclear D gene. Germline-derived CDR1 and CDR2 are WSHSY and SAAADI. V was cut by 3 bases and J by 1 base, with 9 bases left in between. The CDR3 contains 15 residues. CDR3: CASSDSNLNTGELFF. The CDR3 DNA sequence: TGCGCCAGCAGTGACAGCAACTTGAACACCGGGGAGCTGTTTTTT.

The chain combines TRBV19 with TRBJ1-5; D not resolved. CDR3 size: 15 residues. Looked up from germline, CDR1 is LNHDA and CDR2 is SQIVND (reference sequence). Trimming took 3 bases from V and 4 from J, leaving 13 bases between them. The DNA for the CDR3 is TGTGCCAGTAGTATTCAATCAGCTGGGAATCAGCCCCAGCATTTT. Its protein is CASSIQSAGNQPQHF.

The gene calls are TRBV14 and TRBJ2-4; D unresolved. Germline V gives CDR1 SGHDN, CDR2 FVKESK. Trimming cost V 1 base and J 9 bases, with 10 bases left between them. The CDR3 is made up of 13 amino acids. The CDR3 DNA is TGTGCCAGCAGCCAAGGCCCCGGGCGCATTCAGTACTTC. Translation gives CASSQGPGRIQYF. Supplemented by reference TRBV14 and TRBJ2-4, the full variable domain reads EAGVTQFPSHSVIEKGQTVTLRCDPISGHDNLYWYRRVMGKEIKFLLHFVKESKQDESGMPNNRFLAERTGGTYSTLKVQPAELEDSGVYFCASSQGPGRIQYFGAGTRLSVL.

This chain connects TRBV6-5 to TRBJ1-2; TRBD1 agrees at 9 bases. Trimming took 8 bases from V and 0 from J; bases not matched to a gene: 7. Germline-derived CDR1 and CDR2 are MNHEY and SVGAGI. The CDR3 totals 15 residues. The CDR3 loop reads CASSRGTGTNYGYTF. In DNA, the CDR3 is TGTGCCAGCTCAAGGGGGACAGGGACTAACTATGGCTACACCTTC.

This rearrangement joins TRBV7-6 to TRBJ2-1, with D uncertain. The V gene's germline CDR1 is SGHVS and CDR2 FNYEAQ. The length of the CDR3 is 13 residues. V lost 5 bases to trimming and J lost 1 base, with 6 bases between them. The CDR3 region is CASSPSSYNEQFF. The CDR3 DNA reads TGTGCCAGCAGCCCAAGTTCCTACAATGAGCAGTTCTTC. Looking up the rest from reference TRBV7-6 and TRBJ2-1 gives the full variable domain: GAGVSQSPRYKVTKRGQDVALRCDPISGHVSLYWYRQALGQGPEFLTYFNYEAQQDKSGLPNDRFSAERPEGSISTLTIQRTEQRDSAMYRCASSPSSYNEQFFGPGTRLTVL.

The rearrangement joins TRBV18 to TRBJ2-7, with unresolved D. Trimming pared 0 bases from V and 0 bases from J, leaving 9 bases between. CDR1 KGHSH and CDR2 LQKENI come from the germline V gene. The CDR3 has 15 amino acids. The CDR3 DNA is TGTGCCAGCTCACCACCGGGCAGGAGCTCCTACGAGCAGTACTTC. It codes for CASSPPGRSSYEQYF.

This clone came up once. The chain's CDR3 is CASSLGELEKLFF. Written as DNA, the CDR3 is TGTGCCAGCAGCTTGGGGGAGTTAGAAAAACTGTTTTTT. The chain combines TRBV7-8 with TRBJ1-4; D may be TRBD1 (5 bases). In germline, CDR1 is SGHVS, CDR2 FQNEAQ. The V end lost 3 bases, the J end lost 8 bases, and 10 bases lay between the germline ends. The CDR3 runs 13 residues.

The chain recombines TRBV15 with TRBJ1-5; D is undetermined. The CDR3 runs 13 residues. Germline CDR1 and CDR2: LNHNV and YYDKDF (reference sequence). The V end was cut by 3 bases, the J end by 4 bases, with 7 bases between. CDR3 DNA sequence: TGTGCCACCAGCAGGGCCATAAATCAGCCCCAGCATTTT. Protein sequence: CATSRAINQPQHF.

CDR3 sequence: CASSSRTSGGAKNEQFF. CDR3 nucleotides: TGTGCCAGCAGCTCCCGGACTAGCGGGGGGGCGAAGAATGAGCAGTTCTTC. V is TRBV7-3 and J is TRBJ2-1; 15 positions agree with TRBD2. Per germline, CDR1 SGHTA and CDR2 FQGTGA. The V segment lost 4 bases and the J segment 7 bases; nucleotides outside the gene matches: 8. This CDR3 spans 17 amino acids.

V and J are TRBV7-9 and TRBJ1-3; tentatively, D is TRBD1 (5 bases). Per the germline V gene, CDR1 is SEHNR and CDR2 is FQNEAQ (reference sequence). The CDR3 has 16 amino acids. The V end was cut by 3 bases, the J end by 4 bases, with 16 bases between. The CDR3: CASSFRIAGGGNTIYF. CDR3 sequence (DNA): TGTGCCAGCAGCTTTAGAATCGCGGGGGGAGGAAACACCATATATTTT.

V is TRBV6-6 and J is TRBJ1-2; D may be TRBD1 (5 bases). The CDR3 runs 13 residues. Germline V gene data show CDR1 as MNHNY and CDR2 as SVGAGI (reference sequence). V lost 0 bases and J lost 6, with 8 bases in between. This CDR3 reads CASSYSHRNGYTF. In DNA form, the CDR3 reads TGTGCCAGCAGTTACTCCCACAGGAATGGCTACACCTTC.

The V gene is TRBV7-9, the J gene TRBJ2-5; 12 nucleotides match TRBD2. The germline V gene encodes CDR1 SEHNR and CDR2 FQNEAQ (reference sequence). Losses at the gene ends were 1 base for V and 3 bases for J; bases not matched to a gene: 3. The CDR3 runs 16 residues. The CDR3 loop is CASSLVPSGGEETQYF. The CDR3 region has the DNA TGTGCCAGCAGCTTAGTTCCTAGCGGGGGGGAAGAGACCCAGTACTTC.

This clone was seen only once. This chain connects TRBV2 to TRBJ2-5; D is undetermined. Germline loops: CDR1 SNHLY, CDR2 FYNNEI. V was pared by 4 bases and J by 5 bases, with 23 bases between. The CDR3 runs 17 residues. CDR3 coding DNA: TGTGCCAGCAGTGGGGTGGTTGGGCGACTGCCTGAGGAGACCCAGTACTTC. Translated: CASSGVVGRLPEETQYF.

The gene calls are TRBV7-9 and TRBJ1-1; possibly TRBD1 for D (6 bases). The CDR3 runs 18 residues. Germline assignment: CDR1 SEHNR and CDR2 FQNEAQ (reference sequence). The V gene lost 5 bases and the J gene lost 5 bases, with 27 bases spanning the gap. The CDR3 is CASSPRGYRDRWRTEAFF. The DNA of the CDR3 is TGTGCCAGCAGCCCTCGGGGTTACAGGGATAGGTGGCGGACTGAAGCTTTCTTT.

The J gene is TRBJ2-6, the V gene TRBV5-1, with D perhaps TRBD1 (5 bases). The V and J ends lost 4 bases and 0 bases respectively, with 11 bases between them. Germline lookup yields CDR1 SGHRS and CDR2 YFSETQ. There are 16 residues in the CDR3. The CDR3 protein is CASSPGHYSGANVLTF. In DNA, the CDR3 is TGCGCCAGCAGCCCCGGACACTACTCTGGGGCCAACGTCCTGACTTTC. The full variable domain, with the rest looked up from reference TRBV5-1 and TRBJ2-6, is KAGVTQTPRYLIKTRGQQVTLSCSPISGHRSVSWYQQTPGQGLQFLFEYFSETQRNKGNFPGRFSGRQFSNSRSEMNVSTLELGDSALYLCASSPGHYSGANVLTFGAGSRLTVL.

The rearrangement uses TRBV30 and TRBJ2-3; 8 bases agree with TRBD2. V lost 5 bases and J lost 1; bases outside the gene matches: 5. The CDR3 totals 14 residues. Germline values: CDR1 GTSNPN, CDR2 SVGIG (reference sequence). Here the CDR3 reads CAWVAGRRTDTQYF. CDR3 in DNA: TGTGCCTGGGTAGCGGGACGTCGCACAGATACGCAGTATTTT.

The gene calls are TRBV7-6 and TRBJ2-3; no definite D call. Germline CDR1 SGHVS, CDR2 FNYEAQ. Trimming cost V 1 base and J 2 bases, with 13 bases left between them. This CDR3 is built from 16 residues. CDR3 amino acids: CASSLGHHIPTDTQYF. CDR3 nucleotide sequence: TGTGCCAGCAGCTTAGGGCATCACATACCCACAGATACGCAGTATTTT. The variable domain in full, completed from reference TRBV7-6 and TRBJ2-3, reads GAGVSQSPRYKVTKRGQDVALRCDPISGHVSLYWYRQALGQGPEFLTYFNYEAQQDKSGLPNDRFSAERPEGSISTLTIQRTEQRDSAMYRCASSLGHHIPTDTQYFGPGTRLTVL.

DNA of the CDR3: TGCGCCAGCAGTGAGTCAGGACAGGGGGGCTATGGCTACACCTTC. Its translation: CASSESGQGGYGYTF. The genes are TRBV10-2 and TRBJ1-2; 10 bases map to TRBD1. The CDR3 extends over 15 amino acids. Germline lookup yields CDR1 WSHSY and CDR2 SAAADI. The V gene end was trimmed by 0 bases and the J gene end by 4 bases; junction bases not matched to a gene: 2.

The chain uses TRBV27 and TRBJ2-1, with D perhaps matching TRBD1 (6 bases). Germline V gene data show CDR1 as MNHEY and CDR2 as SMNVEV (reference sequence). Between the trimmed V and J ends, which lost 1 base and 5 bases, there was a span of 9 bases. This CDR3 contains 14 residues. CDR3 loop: CASSLLGADNEQFF. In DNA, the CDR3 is TGTGCCAGCAGTTTATTGGGGGCCGACAATGAGCAGTTCTTC.